A single sample gave rise to the 9 T cell receptor beta chains below, sequenced in a study of blood T cell repertoires in COVID-19. Profiled with immunoSEQ multiplex PCR; TCRdb holds only in-frame clones, not every one. The sample has under 250,000 clones; 84% are singletons. The sample was peripheral blood. The receptors shown here come from a woman aged 40-49 years who had recovered from COVID-19.

This chain links TRBV5-1 with TRBJ2-7; unclear D gene. The CDR3 has 16 amino acids. Trimming removed 0 bases at V and 0 bases at J, with 13 bases between. Germline V gene sequence: CDR1 SGHRS, CDR2 YFSETQ. The CDR3 region is CASSLDDRSSSYEQYF. Here the CDR3 DNA reads TGCGCCAGCAGCTTGGACGATCGCTCCAGCTCCTACGAGCAGTACTTC.

In this sample, this clone turned up once. The chain is built from TRBV19 and TRBJ2-5, with 9 bases that match TRBD2. V trimming: 5 bases; J trimming: 2 bases; junction bases outside the gene matches: 9. CDR1 and CDR2 (germline): LNHDA, SQIVND (reference sequence). The CDR3 has 16 residues. The CDR3 protein is CASSLRTSELQETQYF. The DNA of the CDR3 is TGTGCCAGTAGTTTACGGACTAGCGAATTACAAGAGACCCAGTACTTC.

V usage is TRBV24-1 and J usage is TRBJ2-7; TRBD1 aligns across 11 bases. This CDR3 has 16 residues. Trimming cost V 6 bases and J 4 bases; bases outside gene matches: 10. Germline-derived CDR1 and CDR2 are KGHDR and SFDVKD. CDR3 nucleotides: TGTGCCACCAGTCCCTCGCCGGGACAGGGGGAATACGAGCAGTACTTC. As protein: CATSPSPGQGEYEQYF.

This clone is a singleton in its sample. The rearrangement joins TRBV2 to TRBJ2-5; the match to TRBD1 covers 10 bases. CDR1 and CDR2 from the germline V gene are SNHLY and FYNNEI. CDR3 length: 16 amino acids. With V trimmed by 5 bases and J by 5 bases, 11 bases remained unmatched. CDR3 coding DNA: TGTGCCAGCAGTTCTTCCTCGACAGGGGGCGGGGAGACCCAGTACTTC. This sequence encodes CASSSSSTGGGETQYF.

The chain carries TRBV29-1 and TRBJ1-2; D not resolved. The CDR3 loop spans 15 amino acids. Germline V gene lookup returns CDR1 SQVTM and CDR2 ANQGSEA. With 4 bases removed from V and 0 bases from J, the gap between germline ends came to 15 bases. CDR3 amino acids: CSVGAGLGTNYGYTF. As DNA, the CDR3 is TGCAGCGTTGGGGCGGGCCTGGGGACTAACTATGGCTACACCTTC.

The chain combines TRBV4-1 with TRBJ1-2; 7 nucleotides line up with TRBD1. Germline V gene data show CDR1 as MGHRA and CDR2 as YSYEKL. Trimming cost V 4 bases and J 4 bases; bases outside gene matches: 6. CDR3 length: 14 residues. CDR3 region: CASSLPGQSYGYTF. Here the CDR3 DNA reads TGCGCCAGCAGCCTACCGGGACAGAGCTATGGCTACACCTTC.

This chain uses TRBV5-4 with TRBJ1-6; 7 positions agree with TRBD1. V was clipped by 4 bases and J by 9 bases; unmatched bases: 10. The CDR3 is 15 residues long. Germline CDR1 is SGHNT and CDR2 is YYREEE (reference sequence). The CDR3 bases are TGTGCCAGCAGCACTTACTCAACAGGGGCTTCACCCCTCCACTTT. Its protein is CASSTYSTGASPLHF. Complete variable domain (other parts from reference TRBV5-4 and TRBJ1-6): ETGVTQSPTHLIKTRGQQVTLRCSSQSGHNTVSWYQQALGQGPQFIFQYYREEENGRGNFPPRFSGLQFPNYSSELNVNALELDDSALYLCASSTYSTGASPLHFGNGTRLTVT.

The sample holds one count of this clone. The chain recombines TRBV6-5 with TRBJ2-1; TRBD1 might be the D (5 bases). This CDR3 has 14 residues. Trimming took off 6 bases at V and 9 bases at J, with 18 bases between the two ends. Per germline, CDR1 MNHEY and CDR2 SVGAGI. CDR3 sequence reads: CASRKGIVVGEQFF. For the CDR3, the DNA is TGTGCCAGCAGGAAGGGGATCGTAGTAGGTGAGCAGTTCTTC.

The chain has TRBV28 and TRBJ1-3, with D possibly matching TRBD1 (5 bases). The CDR3 runs 15 residues. The ends were cut back, 3 bases at V and 0 bases at J, with 9 bases in the middle. The germline V gene encodes CDR1 MDHEN and CDR2 SYDVKM. The CDR3 DNA follows: TGTGCCAGCAGTTTGGTGACAGTCTCTGGAAACACCATATATTTT. Translated, it gives CASSLVTVSGNTIYF. Based on the CDR3 plus reference TRBV28 and TRBJ1-3, the full variable domain is DVKVTQSSRYLVKRTGEKVFLECVQDMDHENMFWYRQDPGLGLRLIYFSYDVKMKEKGDIPEGYSVSREKKERFSLILESASTNQTSMYLCASSLVTVSGNTIYFGEGSWLTVV.